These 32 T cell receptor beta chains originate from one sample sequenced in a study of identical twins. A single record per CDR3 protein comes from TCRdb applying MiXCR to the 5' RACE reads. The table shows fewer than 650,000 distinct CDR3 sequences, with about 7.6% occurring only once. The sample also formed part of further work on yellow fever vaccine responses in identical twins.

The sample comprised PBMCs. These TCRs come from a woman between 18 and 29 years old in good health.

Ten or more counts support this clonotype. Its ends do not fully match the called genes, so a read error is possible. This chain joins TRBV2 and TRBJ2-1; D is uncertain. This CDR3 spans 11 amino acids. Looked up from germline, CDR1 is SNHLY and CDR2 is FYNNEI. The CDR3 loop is CASSEALRPAF. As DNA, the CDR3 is TGTGCCAGCAGTGAAGCGCTTCGACCCGCGTTC. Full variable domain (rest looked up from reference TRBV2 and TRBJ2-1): EPEVTQTPSHQVTQMGQEVILRCVPISNHLYFYWYRQILGQKVEFLVSFYNNEISEKSEIFDDQFSVERPDGSNFTLKIRSTKLEDSAMYFCASSEALRPAFGPGTRLTVL.

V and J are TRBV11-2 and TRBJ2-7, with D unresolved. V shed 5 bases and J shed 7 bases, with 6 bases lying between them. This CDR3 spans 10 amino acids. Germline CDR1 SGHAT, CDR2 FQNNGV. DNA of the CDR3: TGTGCCAGCAGCCGGTCTGAGCAGTACTTC. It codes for CASSRSEQYF.

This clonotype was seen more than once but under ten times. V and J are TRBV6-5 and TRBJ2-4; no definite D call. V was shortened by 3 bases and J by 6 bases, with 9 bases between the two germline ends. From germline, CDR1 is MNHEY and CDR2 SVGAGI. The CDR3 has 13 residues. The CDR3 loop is CASSYGETNIQYF. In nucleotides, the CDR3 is TGTGCCAGCAGTTATGGCGAGACAAACATTCAGTACTTC.

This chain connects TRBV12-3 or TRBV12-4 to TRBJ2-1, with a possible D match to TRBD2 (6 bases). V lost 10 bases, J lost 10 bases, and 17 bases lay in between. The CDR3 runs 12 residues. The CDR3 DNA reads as TGTGCCACCAGAATCGGAGGGAGCGAGCAGTTCTTC. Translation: CATRIGGSEQFF.

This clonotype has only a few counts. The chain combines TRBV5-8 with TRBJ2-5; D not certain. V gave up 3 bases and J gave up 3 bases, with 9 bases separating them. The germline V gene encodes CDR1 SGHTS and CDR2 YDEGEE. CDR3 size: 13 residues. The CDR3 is CASSSDPKETQYF. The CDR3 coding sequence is TGTGCCAGCAGCTCCGACCCCAAAGAGACCCAGTACTTC.

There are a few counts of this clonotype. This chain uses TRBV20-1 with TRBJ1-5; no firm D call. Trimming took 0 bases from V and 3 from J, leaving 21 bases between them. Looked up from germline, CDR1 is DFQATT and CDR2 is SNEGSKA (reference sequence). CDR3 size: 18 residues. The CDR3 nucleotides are TGCAGTGCTAGAGATGCGAAACCCCCAGGCGCCCTCAATCAGCCCCAGCATTTT. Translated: CSARDAKPPGALNQPQHF.

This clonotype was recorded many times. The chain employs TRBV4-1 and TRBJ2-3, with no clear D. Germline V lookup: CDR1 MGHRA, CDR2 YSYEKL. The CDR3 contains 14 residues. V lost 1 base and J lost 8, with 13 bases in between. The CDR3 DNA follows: TGCGCCAGCAGCCAAGGGAGTGGGTTCGGTACGCAGTATTTT. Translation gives CASSQGSGFGTQYF.

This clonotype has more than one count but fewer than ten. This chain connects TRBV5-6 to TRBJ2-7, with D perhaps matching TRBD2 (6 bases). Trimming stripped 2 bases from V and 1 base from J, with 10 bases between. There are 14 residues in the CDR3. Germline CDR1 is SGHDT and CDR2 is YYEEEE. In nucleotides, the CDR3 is TGTGCCAGCAGCTTTCCCGGGACTTCCTACGAGCAGTACGTC. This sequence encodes CASSFPGTSYEQYV.

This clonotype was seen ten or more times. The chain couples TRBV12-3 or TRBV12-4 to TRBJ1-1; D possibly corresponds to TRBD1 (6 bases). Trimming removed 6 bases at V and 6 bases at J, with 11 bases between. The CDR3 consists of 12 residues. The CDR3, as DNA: TGTGCCAGCAGCCTAGGGGGACCTGAAGCTTTCTTT. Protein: CASSLGGPEAFF.

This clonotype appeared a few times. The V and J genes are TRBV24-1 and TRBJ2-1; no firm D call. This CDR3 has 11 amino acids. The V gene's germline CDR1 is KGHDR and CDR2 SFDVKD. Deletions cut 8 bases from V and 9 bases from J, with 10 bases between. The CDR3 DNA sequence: TGTGCCACCACCAAAGACTCTGAGCAGTTCTTC. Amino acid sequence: CATTKDSEQFF.

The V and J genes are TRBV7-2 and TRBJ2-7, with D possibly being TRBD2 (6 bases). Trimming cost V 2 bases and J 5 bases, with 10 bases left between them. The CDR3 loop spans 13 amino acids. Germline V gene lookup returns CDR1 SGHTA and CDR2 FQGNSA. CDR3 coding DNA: TGTGCCAGCAGCTTAAGACTAGTCGACGAGCAGTACTTC. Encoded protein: CASSLRLVDEQYF. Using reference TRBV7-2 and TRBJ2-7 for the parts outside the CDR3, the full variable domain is GAGVSQSPSNKVTEKGKDVELRCDPISGHTALYWYRQSLGQGLEFLIYFQGNSAPDKSGLPSDRFSAERTGGSVSTLTIQRTQQEDSAVYLCASSLRLVDEQYFGPGTRLTVT.

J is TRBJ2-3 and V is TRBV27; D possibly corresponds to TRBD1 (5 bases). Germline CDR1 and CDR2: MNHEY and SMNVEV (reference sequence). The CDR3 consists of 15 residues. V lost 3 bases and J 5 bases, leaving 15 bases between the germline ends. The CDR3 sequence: CASSLGGYRKDTQYF. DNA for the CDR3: TGTGCCAGCAGTTTGGGCGGTTACAGGAAAGATACGCAGTATTTT.

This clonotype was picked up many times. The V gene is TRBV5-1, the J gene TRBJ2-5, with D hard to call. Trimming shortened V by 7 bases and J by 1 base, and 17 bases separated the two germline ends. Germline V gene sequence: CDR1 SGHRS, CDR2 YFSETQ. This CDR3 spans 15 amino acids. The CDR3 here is CASREVRSFQETQYF. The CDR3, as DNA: TGCGCCAGCCGCGAAGTCCGATCATTCCAAGAGACCCAGTACTTC.

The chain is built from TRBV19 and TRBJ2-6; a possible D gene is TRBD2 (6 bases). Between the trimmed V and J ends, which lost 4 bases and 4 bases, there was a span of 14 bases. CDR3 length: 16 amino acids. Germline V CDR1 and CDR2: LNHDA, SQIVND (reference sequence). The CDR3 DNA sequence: TGTGCCAGTAGTACCCTCCTAGCGTGGGGGGCCAACGTCCTGACTTTC. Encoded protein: CASSTLLAWGANVLTF.

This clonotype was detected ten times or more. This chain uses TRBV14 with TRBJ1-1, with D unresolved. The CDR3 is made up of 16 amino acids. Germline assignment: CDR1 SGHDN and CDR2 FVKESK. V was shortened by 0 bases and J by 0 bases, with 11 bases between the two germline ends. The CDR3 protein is CASSQDLGRMNTEAFF. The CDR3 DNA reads TGTGCCAGCAGCCAAGATCTCGGCAGAATGAACACTGAAGCTTTCTTT.

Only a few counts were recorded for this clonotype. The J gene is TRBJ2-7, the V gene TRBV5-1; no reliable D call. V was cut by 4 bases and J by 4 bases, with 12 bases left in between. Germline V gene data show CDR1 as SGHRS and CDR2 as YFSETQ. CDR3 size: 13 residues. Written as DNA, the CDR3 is TGCGCCAGCAGCGAGGATCAGATATACGAGCAGTACTTC. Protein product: CASSEDQIYEQYF.

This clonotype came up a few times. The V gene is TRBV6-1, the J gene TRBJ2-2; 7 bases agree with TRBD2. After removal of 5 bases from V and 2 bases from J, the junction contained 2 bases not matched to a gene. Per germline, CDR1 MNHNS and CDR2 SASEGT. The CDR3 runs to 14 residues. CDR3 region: CASSRGLNTGELFF. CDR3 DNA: TGTGCCAGCAGTCGGGGACTAAACACCGGGGAGCTGTTTTTT.

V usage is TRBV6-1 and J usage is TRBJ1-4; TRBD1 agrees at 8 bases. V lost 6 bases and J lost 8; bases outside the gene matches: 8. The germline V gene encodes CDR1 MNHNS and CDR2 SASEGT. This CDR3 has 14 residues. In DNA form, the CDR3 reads TGTGCCAGCAGCCCCCGGACAGGGATGGAAAAACTGTTTTTT. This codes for CASSPRTGMEKLFF.

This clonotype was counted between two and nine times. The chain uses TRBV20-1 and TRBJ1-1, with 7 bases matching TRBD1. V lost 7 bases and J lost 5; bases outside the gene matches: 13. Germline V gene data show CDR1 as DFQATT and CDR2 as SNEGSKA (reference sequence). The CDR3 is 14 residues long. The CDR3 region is CSGLDRDWQTEAFF. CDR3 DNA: TGCAGTGGCCTAGACAGGGACTGGCAGACTGAAGCTTTCTTT.

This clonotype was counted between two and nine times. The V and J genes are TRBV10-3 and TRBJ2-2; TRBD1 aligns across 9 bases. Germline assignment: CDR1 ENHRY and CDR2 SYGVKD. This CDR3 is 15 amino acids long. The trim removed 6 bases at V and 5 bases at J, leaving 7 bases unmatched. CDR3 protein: CAISETGGATGELFF. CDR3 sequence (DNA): TGTGCCATCAGCGAAACAGGGGGCGCAACCGGGGAGCTGTTTTTT.

CDR3 in DNA: TGTGCCAGCAGCCAGACCCGCTCAAACACTGAAGCTTTCTTT. It yields the protein CASSQTRSNTEAFF. This chain connects TRBV7-2 to TRBJ1-1; D not certain. Germline CDR1 reads SGHTA; CDR2 reads FQGNSA. This CDR3 region has 14 residues. V gave up 5 bases and J gave up 2 bases, with 12 bases separating them. Combining the CDR3 with reference TRBV7-2 and TRBJ1-1 gives the whole variable domain GAGVSQSPSNKVTEKGKDVELRCDPISGHTALYWYRQSLGQGLEFLIYFQGNSAPDKSGLPSDRFSAERTGGSVSTLTIQRTQQEDSAVYLCASSQTRSNTEAFFGQGTRLTVV.

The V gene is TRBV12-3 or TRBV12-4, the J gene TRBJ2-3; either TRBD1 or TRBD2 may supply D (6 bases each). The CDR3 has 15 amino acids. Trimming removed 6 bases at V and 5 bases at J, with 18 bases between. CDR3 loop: CASSPSGRGGDTQYF. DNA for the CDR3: TGTGCCAGCAGCCCATCCGGGAGAGGGGGAGATACGCAGTATTTT.

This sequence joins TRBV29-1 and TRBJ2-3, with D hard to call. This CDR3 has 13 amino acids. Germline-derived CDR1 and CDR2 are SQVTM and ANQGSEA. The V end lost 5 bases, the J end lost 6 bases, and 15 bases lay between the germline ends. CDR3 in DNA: TGCAGCGTTCGAGCAGGTGGTATCGATACGCAGTATTTT. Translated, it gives CSVRAGGIDTQYF.

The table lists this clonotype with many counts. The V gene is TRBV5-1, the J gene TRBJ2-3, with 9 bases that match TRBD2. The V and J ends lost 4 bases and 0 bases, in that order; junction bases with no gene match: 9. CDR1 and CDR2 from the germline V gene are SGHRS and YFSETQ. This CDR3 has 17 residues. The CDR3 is CASSDWGTSSSTDTQYF. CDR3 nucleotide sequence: TGCGCCAGCAGCGATTGGGGGACTAGCTCGAGCACAGATACGCAGTATTTT.

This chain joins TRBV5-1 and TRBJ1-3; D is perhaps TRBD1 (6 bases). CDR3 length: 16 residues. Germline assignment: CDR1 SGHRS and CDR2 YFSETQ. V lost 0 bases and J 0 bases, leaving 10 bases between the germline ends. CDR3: CASSLAGASSGNTIYF. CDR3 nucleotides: TGCGCCAGCAGCTTGGCGGGGGCATCCTCTGGAAACACCATATATTTT. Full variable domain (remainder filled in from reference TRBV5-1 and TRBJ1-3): KAGVTQTPRYLIKTRGQQVTLSCSPISGHRSVSWYQQTPGQGLQFLFEYFSETQRNKGNFPGRFSGRQFSNSRSEMNVSTLELGDSALYLCASSLAGASSGNTIYFGEGSWLTVV.

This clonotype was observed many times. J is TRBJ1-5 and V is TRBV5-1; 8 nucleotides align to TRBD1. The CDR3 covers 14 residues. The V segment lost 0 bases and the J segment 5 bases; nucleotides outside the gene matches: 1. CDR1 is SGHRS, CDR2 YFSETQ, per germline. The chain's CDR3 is CASSLGTGHQPQHF. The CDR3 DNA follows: TGCGCCAGCAGCTTGGGGACAGGGCATCAGCCCCAGCATTTT.

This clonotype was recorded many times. The CDR3 is CSAGGDGTEAFF. In nucleotides, the CDR3 is TGCAGTGCCGGCGGAGACGGGACTGAAGCTTTCTTT. The chain joins TRBV20-1 to TRBJ1-1, with D uncertain. Germline CDR1 and CDR2: DFQATT and SNEGSKA (reference sequence). V lost 6 bases and J lost 5, with 13 bases in between. CDR3 size: 12 residues.

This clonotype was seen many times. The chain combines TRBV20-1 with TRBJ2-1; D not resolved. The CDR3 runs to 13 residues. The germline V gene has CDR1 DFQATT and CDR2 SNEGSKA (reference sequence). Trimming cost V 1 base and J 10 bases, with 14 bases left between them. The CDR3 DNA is TGCAGTGCTAGAGCCAATGCTGGGATGGAGCAGTTCTTC. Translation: CSARANAGMEQFF.

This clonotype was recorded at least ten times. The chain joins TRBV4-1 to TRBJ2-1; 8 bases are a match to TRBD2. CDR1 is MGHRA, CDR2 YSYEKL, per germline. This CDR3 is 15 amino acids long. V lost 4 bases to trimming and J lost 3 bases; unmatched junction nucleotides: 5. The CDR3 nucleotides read TGCGCCAGCAGCCCGGGACTAGGCAACTACAATGAGCAGTTCTTC. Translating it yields CASSPGLGNYNEQFF.

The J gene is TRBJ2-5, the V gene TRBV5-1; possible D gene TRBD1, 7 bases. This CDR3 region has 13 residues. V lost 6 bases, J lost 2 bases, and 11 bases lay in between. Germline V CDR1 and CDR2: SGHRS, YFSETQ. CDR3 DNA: TGCGCCAGCACCCCAGGGGGGCAAGAGACCCAGTACTTC. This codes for CASTPGGQETQYF.

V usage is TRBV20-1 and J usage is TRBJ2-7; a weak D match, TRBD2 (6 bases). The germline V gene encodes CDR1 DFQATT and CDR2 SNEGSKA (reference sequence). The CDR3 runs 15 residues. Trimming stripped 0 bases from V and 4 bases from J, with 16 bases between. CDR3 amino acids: CSAREGRWEAYEQYF. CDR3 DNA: TGCAGTGCTAGAGAGGGTAGGTGGGAGGCATACGAGCAGTACTTC.

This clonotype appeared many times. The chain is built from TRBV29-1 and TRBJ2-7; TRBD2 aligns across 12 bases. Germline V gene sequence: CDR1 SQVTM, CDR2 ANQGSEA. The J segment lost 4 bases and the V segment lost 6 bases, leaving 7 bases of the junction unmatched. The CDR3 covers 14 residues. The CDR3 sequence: CSVATSGSIYEQYF. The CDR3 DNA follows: TGCAGCGTAGCGACTAGCGGGAGTATTTACGAGCAGTACTTC.